This T cell receptor (beta chain) was identified in a study of T-cell memory formation after mild COVID-19. Germline V CDR1 and CDR2: KGHDR, SFDVKD. V gave up 4 bases and J gave up 5 bases; unmatched junction bases: 5. The CDR3 has 15 residues. The table lists this clonotype with a count of one. TCRdb reanalysed the 5' RACE reads using MiXCR and keeps one entry per CDR3 protein. The table lists roughly 610,000 distinct CDR3 sequences, 15% to 20% of them singletons. The rearrangement uses TRBV24-1 and TRBJ2-1; 9 nucleotides match TRBD1. Sequencing input: PBMCs or a T cell subset sorted from them (not recorded which). This TCR derives from an adult woman who had mild COVID-19 (a few samples of this study predate the infection). Cell type and time point are not known. Here the CDR3 reads CATSDPGQGNNEQFF. The CDR3 bases are TGTGCCACCAGTGACCCGGGACAGGGTAACAATGAGCAGTTCTTC.